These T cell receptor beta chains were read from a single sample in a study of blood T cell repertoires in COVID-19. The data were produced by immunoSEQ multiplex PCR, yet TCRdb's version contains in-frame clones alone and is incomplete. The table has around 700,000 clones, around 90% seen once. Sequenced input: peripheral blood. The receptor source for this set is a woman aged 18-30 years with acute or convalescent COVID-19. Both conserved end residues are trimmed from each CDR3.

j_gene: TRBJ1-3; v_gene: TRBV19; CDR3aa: ASSMGTQDGNTIY
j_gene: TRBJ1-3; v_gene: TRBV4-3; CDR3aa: ASRETGFSGNTIY
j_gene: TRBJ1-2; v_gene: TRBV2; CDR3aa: ASQREGIFGYT
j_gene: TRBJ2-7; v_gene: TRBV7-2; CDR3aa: ASSPRRSSYEQY
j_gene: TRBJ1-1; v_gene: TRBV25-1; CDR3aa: ASSETGTQIEAF
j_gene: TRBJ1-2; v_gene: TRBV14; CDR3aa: ASSQPARQGYGYT
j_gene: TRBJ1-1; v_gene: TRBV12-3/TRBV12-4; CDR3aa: ASSPRQNTEAF
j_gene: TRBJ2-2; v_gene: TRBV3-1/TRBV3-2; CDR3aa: ASSQVGVLGGELF
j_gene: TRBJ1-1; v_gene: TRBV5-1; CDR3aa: ASTDGLLAF
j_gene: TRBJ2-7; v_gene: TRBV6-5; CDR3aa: ASSSPGQLYEQY
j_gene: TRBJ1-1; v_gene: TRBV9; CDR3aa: ASSVEGSGRQV
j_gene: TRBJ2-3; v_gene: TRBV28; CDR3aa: ASSSTSRGTDTQY
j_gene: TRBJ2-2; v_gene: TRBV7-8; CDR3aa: ASSPRVAGGPPGELF
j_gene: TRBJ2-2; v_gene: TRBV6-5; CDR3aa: ASDRGTGELF
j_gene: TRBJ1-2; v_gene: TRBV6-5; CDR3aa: ASSYLSQGPRGYT
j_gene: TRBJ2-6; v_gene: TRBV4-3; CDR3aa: ASSQDAGAPGANVLT
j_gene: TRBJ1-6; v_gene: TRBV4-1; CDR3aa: ASSHLRGRRGNSPLH
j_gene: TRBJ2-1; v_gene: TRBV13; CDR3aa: ASSSGTLRQF
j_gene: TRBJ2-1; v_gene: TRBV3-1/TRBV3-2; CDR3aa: ASSQAGDRVNGNEQF
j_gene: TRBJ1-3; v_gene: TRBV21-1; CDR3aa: ASGPPKEASGNTIY
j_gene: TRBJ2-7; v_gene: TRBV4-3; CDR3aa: ASSQDLRYEQY
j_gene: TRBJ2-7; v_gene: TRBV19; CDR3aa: ASSIGLEFYEQY
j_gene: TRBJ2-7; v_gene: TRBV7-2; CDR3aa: ASSRDSSYEQY
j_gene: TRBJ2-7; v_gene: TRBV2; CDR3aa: ASSEVRGVEQY
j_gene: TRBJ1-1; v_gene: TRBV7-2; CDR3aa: ASSFSGNTEAF
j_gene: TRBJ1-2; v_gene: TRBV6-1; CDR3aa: ASSGLTTGVNYGYT
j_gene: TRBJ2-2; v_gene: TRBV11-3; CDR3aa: ASSFNRGGELF
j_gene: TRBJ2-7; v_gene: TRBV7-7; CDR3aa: ASSPGESYEQY
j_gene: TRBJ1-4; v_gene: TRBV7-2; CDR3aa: ASSRTGGGEKLF
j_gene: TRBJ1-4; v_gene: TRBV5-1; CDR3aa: ASSLGFLTGVNEKLF
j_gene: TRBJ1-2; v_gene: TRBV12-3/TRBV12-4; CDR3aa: ASSPSLYGYT
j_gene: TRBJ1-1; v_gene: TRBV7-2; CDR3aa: ASSLTGGMVTEAF
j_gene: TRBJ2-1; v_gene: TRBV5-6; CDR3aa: ASSFAAGGQFHEQF
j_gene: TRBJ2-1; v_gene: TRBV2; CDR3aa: ASSALAGGHNEQF
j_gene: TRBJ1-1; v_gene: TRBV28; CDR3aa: ASSLQGYTEAF